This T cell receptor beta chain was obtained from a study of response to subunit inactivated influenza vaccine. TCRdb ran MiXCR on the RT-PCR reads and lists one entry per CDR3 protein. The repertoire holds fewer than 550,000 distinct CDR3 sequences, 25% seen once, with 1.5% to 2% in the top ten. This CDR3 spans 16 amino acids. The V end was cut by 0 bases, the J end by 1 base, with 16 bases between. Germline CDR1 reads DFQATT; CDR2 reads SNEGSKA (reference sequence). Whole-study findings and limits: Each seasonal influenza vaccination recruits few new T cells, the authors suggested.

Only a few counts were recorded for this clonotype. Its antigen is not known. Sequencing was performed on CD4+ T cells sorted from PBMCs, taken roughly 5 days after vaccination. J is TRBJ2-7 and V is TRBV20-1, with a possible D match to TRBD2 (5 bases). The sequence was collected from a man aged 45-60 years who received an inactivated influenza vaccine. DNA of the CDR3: TGCAGTGCTAGAGATTGGAGGCTAGGTGGGTCCTACGAGCAGTACTTC. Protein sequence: CSARDWRLGGSYEQYF.